Listed here is a single T cell receptor beta chain. What it binds is not known. CDR3 length equals 14 residues. CDR1 is SGHNT and CDR2 is YYREEE in the germline V gene (reference sequence). The V gene lost 4 bases and the J gene lost 11 bases, with 20 bases spanning the gap. The library came from three nested PCR rounds adapted from ARM-PCR protocols. TCRdb used MiXCR to reprocess the multiplex PCR reads, holding one entry per CDR3 protein. Here the sample spans approximately 140,000 distinct CDR3 sequences, roughly 70% being singletons. These data originate in a study of tumor and adjacent non-tumor tissue in lung cancer. This sample's RNA came from whole unsorted tissue. Study conclusions and caveats: Significantly higher TCR diversity was found in tumor than normal lung.

Specimen: lung tumor tissue. The sequence was collected from a man in his fifties or sixties with small cell lung cancer. The chain uses TRBV5-4 and TRBJ2-3; D is possibly TRBD2 (6 bases). CDR3 in amino acids: CASSRGGGSFMQYF. DNA for the CDR3: TGTGCCAGCAGCCGGGGTGGGGGGAGCTTTATGCAGTATTTT.